This T cell receptor beta chain was found in a study of T cell changes during pregnancy in multiple sclerosis. Here immunoSEQ multiplex PCR was the method, and the copy in TCRdb shows in-frame clones only, minus some. The sample includes fewer than 90,000 clones, about 94% seen only once; the top ten take about 1.6%. CDR1 SGHVS and CDR2 FNYEAQ come from the germline V gene. V lost 7 bases and J lost 4; bases outside the gene matches: 7. The CDR3 has 14 amino acids. The sample here was peripheral blood, taken after pregnancy. This receptor was identified in a female donor in good health, enrolled as a control in a pregnancy study. The chain couples TRBV7-6 to TRBJ2-7, with 10 bases matching TRBD2. Written as DNA, the CDR3 is TGTGCCAGCACCCCAGCGGGAGGGCCTTACGAGCAGTACTTC. It is translated as CASTPAGGPYEQYF.